Below are 27 T cell receptor beta chains sequenced from a single sample in a study of blood T cell repertoires in COVID-19. Data came from immunoSEQ multiplex PCR; TCRdb stores just in-frame clones and leaves some out. The sample contains about 250,000 clones, 89% of which appear only once. The specimen was peripheral blood. The origin of the receptors is a woman aged 40 to 50 who had recovered from COVID-19.

CDR3 region: CASSLGSNNEQFF. The CDR3 DNA reads TGTGCCAGCAGCTTAGGCTCTAACAATGAGCAGTTCTTC. The V and J genes are TRBV7-9 and TRBJ2-1; no firm D call. Germline V CDR1 and CDR2: SEHNR, FQNEAQ (reference sequence). V was pared by 1 base and J by 5 bases, with 6 bases between. CDR3 length: 13 amino acids.

The rearrangement joins TRBV12-2 to TRBJ1-5; TRBD1, the table's D call, was not compared with the DNA. TRBV12-2 is described as a pseudogene. The CDR3 sequence is 19 residues long. The CDR3 reads CASRLTAGGKIYSNQPQHF. As DNA, the CDR3 is TGTGCAAGTCGCTTAACGGCAGGGGGCAAAATTTATAGCAATCAGCCCCAGCATTTT.

The rearrangement links TRBV27 to TRBJ2-3, with TRBD2 identical over 13 bases. After removal of 5 bases from V and 5 bases from J, the junction contained 10 bases not matched to a gene. In germline, CDR1 is MNHEY, CDR2 SMNVEV (reference sequence). This CDR3 is 17 amino acids long. CDR3 region: CASSPQRLAGGGDTQYF. In nucleotides, the CDR3 is TGTGCCAGCAGTCCTCAACGACTAGCGGGAGGTGGAGATACGCAGTATTTT.

The V and J genes are TRBV5-4 and TRBJ2-1; 8 positions match TRBD2. V trimming: 5 bases; J trimming: 3 bases; junction bases outside the gene matches: 4. Looked up from germline, CDR1 is SGHNT and CDR2 is YYREEE (reference sequence). This CDR3 contains 14 residues. The chain's CDR3 is CASSNSGSYNEQFF. CDR3 bases: TGTGCCAGCAGTAACAGCGGGAGCTACAATGAGCAGTTCTTC.

V usage is TRBV5-4 and J usage is TRBJ2-1; D possibly corresponds to TRBD2 (7 bases). The CDR3 extends over 15 amino acids. Germline V gene sequence: CDR1 SGHNT, CDR2 YYREEE (reference sequence). V was pared by 0 bases and J by 7 bases, with 14 bases between. CDR3 sequence (DNA): TGTGCCAGCAGCTTGGGACTAGGGGGGGGGAATGAGCAGTTCTTC. Translation gives CASSLGLGGGNEQFF.

The J gene is TRBJ1-1, the V gene TRBV11-2, with D possibly being TRBD1 (5 bases). This CDR3 spans 14 amino acids. Trimming stripped 1 base from V and 5 bases from J, with 11 bases between. Per the germline V gene, CDR1 is SGHAT and CDR2 is FQNNGV. CDR3 bases: TGTGCCAGCAGCTTAGGTTCAGGGATGACTGAAGCTTTCTTT. Translated, it gives CASSLGSGMTEAFF. The full variable domain, in which reference TRBV11-2 and TRBJ1-1 provide the parts outside the CDR3, is EAGVAQSPRYKIIEKRQSVAFWCNPISGHATLYWYQQILGQGPKLLIQFQNNGVVDDSQLPKDRFSAERLKGVDSTLKIQPAKLEDSAVYLCASSLGSGMTEAFFGQGTRLTVV.

The chain links TRBV19 to TRBJ1-5; D is unclear. The CDR3 totals 13 residues. The V gene's germline CDR1 is LNHDA and CDR2 SQIVND (reference sequence). V lost 3 bases to trimming and J lost 4 bases, with 7 bases between them. In nucleotides, the CDR3 is TGTGCCAGTAGTATTAGTATTAATCAGCCCCAGCATTTT. Protein sequence: CASSISINQPQHF.

This clone showed up just once. V and J are TRBV9 and TRBJ2-5; D is possibly TRBD2 (5 bases). In germline, CDR1 is SGDLS, CDR2 YYNGEE. This CDR3 spans 15 amino acids. V lost 4 bases, J lost 2 bases, and 15 bases lay in between. The CDR3 bases are TGTGCCAGCAGCCCCGAGGGCGGATATCAAGAGACCCAGTACTTC. As protein: CASSPEGGYQETQYF.

V gene TRBV15 combines with J gene TRBJ2-1; 8 bases are shared with TRBD1. This CDR3 is 15 amino acids long. Germline V CDR1 and CDR2: LNHNV, YYDKDF (reference sequence). V lost 5 bases, J lost 3 bases, and 6 bases stayed unmatched. CDR3 residues: CATSLDRVGYNEQFF. The CDR3 DNA reads as TGTGCCACCAGCTTGGACAGGGTAGGCTACAATGAGCAGTTCTTC.

The J gene is TRBJ1-2, the V gene TRBV18; 10 nucleotides line up with TRBD1. This CDR3 comprises 13 residues. The junction had 1 base not matched to a gene; V was cut back by 3 bases and J by 6 bases. Germline CDR1 reads KGHSH; CDR2 reads LQKENI. The CDR3 spells CASSPGQGHGYTF. The CDR3 DNA follows: TGTGCCAGCTCACCGGGACAGGGGCATGGCTACACCTTC.

This chain links TRBV6-2 or TRBV6-3 with TRBJ2-7, with a weak D call TRBD2 (6 bases). Germline CDR1 and CDR2: MNHEY and SVGEGT. Trimming shortened V by 2 bases and J by 5 bases, and 13 bases separated the two germline ends. This CDR3 region has 14 residues. This CDR3 reads CASSYASSAHEQYF. CDR3 nucleotide sequence: TGTGCCAGCAGTTACGCATCTAGCGCCCACGAGCAGTACTTC.

The chain uses TRBV14 and TRBJ2-7; possible D gene TRBD1, 5 bases. The CDR3 runs 15 residues. The germline V gene has CDR1 SGHDN and CDR2 FVKESK. V lost 1 base to trimming and J lost 7 bases, with 17 bases between them. CDR3 nucleotides: TGTGCCAGCAGCCAAGTCGGCAGGGCCCCCGAGGAGCAGTACTTC. This encodes CASSQVGRAPEEQYF.

The J gene is TRBJ2-5, the V gene TRBV24-1; 10 nucleotides agree with TRBD1. Unmatched junction bases numbered 3, after V lost 3 bases and J lost 3 bases. Germline CDR1 reads KGHDR; CDR2 reads SFDVKD. The CDR3 runs to 15 residues. For the CDR3, the DNA is TGTGCCACCAGTGATATTGGGACAGGGGAAGAGACCCAGTACTTC. This encodes CATSDIGTGEETQYF.

In its sample, this clone was seen a few times. The CDR3: CASSQEGRGSGSYNEQFF. In DNA form, the CDR3 reads TGCGCCAGCAGCCAGGAGGGGAGGGGTAGCGGGAGCTACAATGAGCAGTTCTTC. The chain uses TRBV4-1 and TRBJ2-1; 9 nucleotides line up with TRBD2. This CDR3 comprises 18 residues. Germline lookup yields CDR1 MGHRA and CDR2 YSYEKL. J lost 3 bases, V lost 3 bases, and 12 bases had no gene match.

The chain has TRBV10-3 and TRBJ1-3, with D unresolved. CDR1 is ENHRY, CDR2 SYGVKD, per germline. The V end was cut by 6 bases, the J end by 0 bases, with 6 bases between. This CDR3 has 13 amino acids. The CDR3 DNA sequence: TGTGCCATCAGGATAGACTCTGGAAACACCATATATTTT. Translating it yields CAIRIDSGNTIYF.

The genes are TRBV5-1 and TRBJ1-1; 7 bases map to TRBD1. The CDR3 spans 16 residues. V lost 0 bases and J lost 0; bases outside the gene matches: 5. CDR1 and CDR2 from the germline V gene are SGHRS and YFSETQ. CDR3 residues: CASSLDPQGMNTEAFF. The CDR3 coding sequence is TGCGCCAGCAGCTTGGACCCACAGGGGATGAACACTGAAGCTTTCTTT.

The J gene is TRBJ1-5, the V gene TRBV27, with D possibly TRBD1 on 6 matching bases. Trimming stripped 5 bases from V and 0 bases from J, with 17 bases between. Looked up from germline, CDR1 is MNHEY and CDR2 is SMNVEV (reference sequence). The CDR3 has 17 amino acids. CDR3 amino acids: CASSPSGTPYSNQPQHF. For the CDR3, the DNA is TGTGCCAGCAGTCCGTCCGGGACACCTTATAGCAATCAGCCCCAGCATTTT.

In this sample, this clone turned up a few times. The chain joins TRBV7-9 to TRBJ1-1, with D maybe TRBD1 (5 bases). The CDR3 is 15 residues long. The V gene lost 5 bases and the J gene lost 0 bases, with 13 bases spanning the gap. Germline V gene data show CDR1 as SEHNR and CDR2 as FQNEAQ (reference sequence). The CDR3 region is CASSGGTGMNTEAFF. In nucleotides, the CDR3 is TGTGCCAGCAGCGGAGGGACCGGGATGAACACTGAAGCTTTCTTT.

This clone has a handful of counts. The V and J genes are TRBV29-1 and TRBJ2-7, with D tentatively TRBD2 (6 bases). The CDR3 sequence is 14 residues long. Trimming cost V 5 bases and J 0 bases, with 14 bases left between them. Germline lookup yields CDR1 SQVTM and CDR2 ANQGSEA. As DNA, the CDR3 is TGCAGCGTTCGCTCCGGGGGAAGCTCCTACGAGCAGTACTTC. The encoded protein is CSVRSGGSSYEQYF.

This chain uses TRBV7-3 with TRBJ2-5; D not certain. Germline V gene sequence: CDR1 SGHTA, CDR2 FQGTGA. The CDR3 length is 15 residues. V shed 0 bases and J shed 2 bases, with 10 bases lying between them. This CDR3 is CASSLTTGRQETQYF. Here the CDR3 DNA reads TGTGCCAGCAGCTTAACTACCGGTCGGCAAGAGACCCAGTACTTC.

The chain links TRBV5-1 to TRBJ2-7, with 8 bases that match TRBD2. The germline V gene encodes CDR1 SGHRS and CDR2 YFSETQ. The V segment lost 4 bases and the J segment 5 bases; nucleotides outside the gene matches: 8. This CDR3 region has 14 residues. CDR3 sequence: CASSRAGVTHEQYF. The CDR3 coding sequence is TGCGCCAGCAGCCGAGCGGGAGTCACCCACGAGCAGTACTTC.

The rearrangement joins TRBV19 to TRBJ2-5; the match to TRBD2 covers 7 bases. V shed 3 bases, J shed 2 bases, and the junction held 15 bases outside the gene matches. The CDR3 extends over 18 amino acids. CDR1 and CDR2 (germline): LNHDA, SQIVND (reference sequence). The CDR3 sequence is CASSMGWAGAGGQETQYF. The CDR3 region has the DNA TGTGCCAGTAGTATGGGCTGGGCGGGAGCAGGTGGGCAAGAGACCCAGTACTTC.

The CDR3 sequence: CASSSSREGRTFVNEQFF. CDR3 nucleotides: TGTGCCAGCAGCTCCTCACGGGAGGGCCGTACGTTCGTGAATGAGCAGTTCTTC. This sequence joins TRBV7-2 and TRBJ2-1; 8 bases line up with TRBD2. The CDR3 extends over 18 amino acids. The germline gives CDR1 SGHTA, CDR2 FQGNSA. V shed 4 bases and J 7 bases; nucleotides not matched to a gene: 18.

V gene TRBV21-1 combines with J gene TRBJ2-7; the DNA was not compared with TRBD2, the D call given in the table. TRBV21-1 is labeled a pseudogene. The CDR3 totals 14 residues. In DNA form, the CDR3 reads TGTGCCAGCAGCGGGTCTAGCGGACTCTACGAGCAGTACTTC. This gives the protein CASSGSSGLYEQYF.

This rearrangement joins TRBV2 to TRBJ2-1, with a possible D match to TRBD2 (6 bases). Germline CDR1 reads SNHLY; CDR2 reads FYNNEI. The CDR3 is 12 residues long. V was shortened by 6 bases and J by 15 bases, with 18 bases between the two germline ends. The DNA of the CDR3 is TGTGCCAGCAGGGCCGGGACTGAGGGGCCGTTCTTC. Translating gives CASRAGTEGPFF.

The chain joins TRBV18 to TRBJ2-7, with D tentatively TRBD1 (6 bases). The CDR3 loop spans 13 amino acids. Germline CDR1 KGHSH, CDR2 LQKENI. Trimming left V 6 bases short and J 4 bases short, with 13 bases between. The CDR3 DNA reads TGTGCCAGCTCTGTGCAGGGGCGTTACGAGCAGTACTTC. The encoded protein is CASSVQGRYEQYF.

This clone was observed once. This chain uses TRBV10-3 with TRBJ2-1, with a possible D match to TRBD1 (5 bases). This CDR3 has 14 residues. Per the germline V gene, CDR1 is ENHRY and CDR2 is SYGVKD. V dropped 4 bases and J dropped 5 bases, with 12 bases sitting between them. In DNA, the CDR3 is TGTGCCATCAGTGGCAGGGAAAACGACAATGAGCAGTTCTTC. Amino acid sequence: CAISGRENDNEQFF.